What follows is one TCR beta chain and its context. This record belongs to a study of blood T cell repertoires in COVID-19. Repertoires were generated with immunoSEQ multiplex PCR, while TCRdb's copy carries only in-frame clones and drops some. The table includes just under 150,000 clones, around 84% detected once. V shed 5 bases, J shed 7 bases, and the junction held 5 bases outside the gene matches. CDR3 length: 15 amino acids. Per the germline V gene, CDR1 is SGHAT and CDR2 is FQDESV (reference sequence). The genes are TRBV11-1 and TRBJ2-3; 14 nucleotides align to TRBD2. The receptor was isolated from a human donor with acute or convalescent COVID-19. The donor label of this sample is uncertain. The material sequenced was peripheral blood. Written as DNA, the CDR3 is TGTGCCAGCAGCCTCGGGACTAGCGGGAGTAATACGCAGTATTTT. Its protein is CASSLGTSGSNTQYF.